This passage covers 18 T cell receptor beta chains from one sample sequenced in a study of blood T cell repertoires in COVID-19 (dated by TCRdb to 2020 to 2021). Libraries were prepared through the immunoSEQ multiplex PCR assay. This immuneACCESS table, as held by TCRdb, lists in-frame sequences with V and J called but not all clones. Of the missing ones, under half trace to an unresolved V gene in checked studies; the others have no known cause. For this sample the table gives roughly 250,000 clones, of which roughly three quarters were detected only once. 4% to 4.5% of the sample comes from the top ten. Sample: peripheral blood. The receptors were sampled from a woman aged 35 to 49 with active or convalescent COVID-19.

The gene calls are TRBV19 and TRBJ2-3, with 9 bases matching TRBD2. V lost 7 bases, J lost 0 bases, and 5 bases stayed unmatched. Germline CDR1 LNHDA, CDR2 SQIVND (reference sequence). The CDR3 runs 15 residues. This chain's CDR3 is CASNRLAASTDTQYF. The CDR3 DNA sequence: TGTGCCAGTAATCGACTAGCGGCTAGCACAGATACGCAGTATTTT.

The rearrangement joins TRBV4-1 to TRBJ1-2, with 7 positions matching TRBD1. This CDR3 spans 15 amino acids. The J segment lost 4 bases and the V segment lost 4 bases, leaving 9 bases of the junction unmatched. In germline, CDR1 is MGHRA, CDR2 YSYEKL. DNA of the CDR3: TGCGCCAGCAGCCGTCAGACCGGGACAGTCTATGGCTACACCTTC. This gives the protein CASSRQTGTVYGYTF.

The V and J genes are TRBV7-9 and TRBJ1-4; TRBD1 aligns across 7 bases. The CDR3 contains 15 residues. CDR1 and CDR2 (germline): SEHNR, FQNEAQ (reference sequence). The trim removed 0 bases at V and 2 bases at J, leaving 0 bases unmatched. The CDR3 coding sequence is TGTGCCAGCAGCTTAGCGGACAGGACTAATGAAAAACTGTTTTTT. Translating it yields CASSLADRTNEKLFF.

Worth noting for this clone: Other DNA sequences within the sample encode an identical CDR3. The chain is built from TRBV18 and TRBJ1-1, with TRBD1 identical over 7 bases. The germline CDR1 and CDR2 sequences are KGHSH and LQKENI. The CDR3 spans 14 residues. With 1 base clipped from V and 1 base from J, the junction kept 0 bases outside the gene matches. CDR3 residues: CASSPRQGNTEAFF. CDR3 DNA sequence: TGTGCCAGCTCACCACGACAGGGGAACACTGAAGCTTTCTTT.

The CDR3 here is CASSPPGGEGRSPLHF. DNA for the CDR3: TGTGCCAGCTCACCACCTGGGGGCGAAGGACGATCACCCCTCCACTTT. V gene TRBV18 combines with J gene TRBJ1-6, with D maybe TRBD1 (6 bases). The CDR3 length is 16 residues. Germline lookup yields CDR1 KGHSH and CDR2 LQKENI. The V and J ends lost 0 bases and 10 bases respectively, with 16 bases between them.

Written as DNA, the CDR3 is TGTGCCAGTAGTATCCCCCAGCGGGGGGGGGCCGGTAATGAGCAGTTCTTC. Protein: CASSIPQRGGAGNEQFF. This sequence joins TRBV19 and TRBJ2-1; 10 bases agree with TRBD2. V lost 3 bases, J lost 7 bases, and 12 bases stayed unmatched. The length of the CDR3 is 17 residues. In germline, CDR1 is LNHDA, CDR2 SQIVND (reference sequence).

This rearrangement joins TRBV6-5 to TRBJ1-1, with a tentative D call TRBD1 (6 bases). Per germline, CDR1 MNHEY and CDR2 SVGAGI. With 4 bases removed from V and 0 bases from J, the gap between germline ends came to 12 bases. The CDR3 consists of 15 residues. CDR3 in amino acids: CASSFSTGLNTEAFF. The CDR3 DNA follows: TGTGCCAGCAGTTTCTCGACAGGTTTGAACACTGAAGCTTTCTTT.

The chain has TRBV29-1 and TRBJ1-2; tentative D call: TRBD1 (5 bases). CDR3 length equals 11 residues. Germline CDR1 is SQVTM and CDR2 is ANQGSEA. V was cut by 4 bases and J by 8 bases, with 11 bases left in between. The CDR3 loop is CSVGADSGYTF. CDR3 in DNA: TGCAGCGTTGGGGCAGACAGCGGCTACACCTTC. Full variable domain (missing parts from reference TRBV29-1 and TRBJ1-2): SAVISQKPSRDICQRGTSLTIQCQVDSQVTMMFWYRQQPGQSLTLIATANQGSEATYESGFVIDKFPISRPNLTFSTLTVSNMSPEDSSIYLCSVGADSGYTFGSGTRLTVV.

The chain employs TRBV7-3 and TRBJ1-1; a possible D gene is TRBD1 (5 bases). This CDR3 comprises 13 residues. The V end lost 4 bases, the J end lost 5 bases, and 11 bases lay between the germline ends. From germline, CDR1 is SGHTA and CDR2 FQGTGA. The CDR3 loop reads CASSSRQGTEAFF. The CDR3 DNA follows: TGTGCCAGCAGCTCCCGTCAGGGAACTGAAGCTTTCTTT.

This clone was counted ten times or more. The chain has TRBV5-5 and TRBJ2-7; 11 nucleotides agree with TRBD1. The CDR3 consists of 15 residues. Germline V lookup: CDR1 SGHKS, CDR2 YYEKEE (reference sequence). The J segment lost 3 bases and the V segment lost 0 bases, leaving 2 bases of the junction unmatched. The CDR3 nucleotides are TGTGCCAGCAGCTTGGCCGGGACAGGGGGCTACGAGCAGTACTTC. This translates into CASSLAGTGGYEQYF.

The rearrangement links TRBV6-5 to TRBJ2-1; TRBD1 matches at 12 bases. CDR1 MNHEY and CDR2 SVGAGI come from the germline V gene. The CDR3 spans 15 residues. V gave up 11 bases and J gave up 6 bases; unmatched junction bases: 11. CDR3 protein: CASYRDRGRGNEQFF. The CDR3 DNA sequence: TGTGCCTCCTACCGGGACAGGGGGCGCGGCAATGAGCAGTTCTTC.

The J gene is TRBJ1-3, the V gene TRBV5-1; 11 bases map to TRBD1. The CDR3 is 15 amino acids. J gave up 4 bases and V 4 bases, and 4 bases lay outside the gene matches. Germline V gene data show CDR1 as SGHRS and CDR2 as YFSETQ. This CDR3 reads CASSIRTGGGNTIYF. The CDR3 nucleotides are TGCGCCAGCAGCATACGGACAGGGGGCGGAAACACCATATATTTT.

The J gene is TRBJ2-7, the V gene TRBV11-2, with TRBD2 matching 10 bases. CDR1 and CDR2 from the germline V gene are SGHAT and FQNNGV. The CDR3 runs to 17 residues. The J segment lost 7 bases and the V segment lost 5 bases, leaving 17 bases of the junction unmatched. The CDR3 DNA sequence: TGTGCCAGCAGCCGAGAGGTCGGACTAGCGGCACTACGGGAGCAGTACTTC. It is translated as CASSREVGLAALREQYF.

This clone was seen only a few times. This rearrangement joins TRBV19 to TRBJ2-1; D possibly corresponds to TRBD2 (6 bases). Trimming cost V 10 bases and J 5 bases, with 12 bases left between them. The CDR3 has 12 amino acids. CDR1 is LNHDA and CDR2 is SQIVND in the germline V gene (reference sequence). The CDR3 DNA sequence: TGTGCCACCCGCGGGGAAGACAATGAGCAGTTCTTC. It specifies CATRGEDNEQFF.

The V call is TRBV7-9, the J call TRBJ2-7, with 8 bases matching TRBD1. The CDR3 has 14 residues. J lost 1 base, V lost 4 bases, and 3 bases had no gene match. Germline V gene lookup returns CDR1 SEHNR and CDR2 FQNEAQ (reference sequence). DNA of the CDR3: TGTGCCAGCAGCTCCCGACAGGGGTCCTACGAGCAGTACTTC. It is translated as CASSSRQGSYEQYF.

The gene calls are TRBV14 and TRBJ1-4; D perhaps matches TRBD1 (6 bases). The germline gives CDR1 SGHDN, CDR2 FVKESK. V shed 3 bases and J shed 8 bases, with 10 bases lying between them. The CDR3 is made up of 13 amino acids. CDR3 sequence (DNA): TGTGCCAGCAGCCAGTACAGGGTAGAAAAACTGTTTTTT. It encodes CASSQYRVEKLFF.

The V gene is TRBV10-3, the J gene TRBJ1-1; tentative D call: TRBD1 (5 bases). Germline lookup yields CDR1 ENHRY and CDR2 SYGVKD. CDR3 length equals 16 residues. The ends were cut back, 2 bases at V and 4 bases at J, with 17 bases in the middle. In nucleotides, the CDR3 is TGTGCCATCAGTGAGATCAGCGGACGGGGGACCACTGAAGCTTTCTTT. Protein product: CAISEISGRGTTEAFF.

In DNA form, the CDR3 reads TGTGCCAGCAGCTTAGCGCAGGGGGAGGATTCACCCCTCCACTTT. It yields the protein CASSLAQGEDSPLHF. The J gene is TRBJ1-6, the V gene TRBV7-9; 7 bases map to TRBD1. The V gene end was trimmed by 0 bases and the J gene end by 8 bases; junction bases not matched to a gene: 4. From germline, CDR1 is SEHNR and CDR2 FQNEAQ (reference sequence). This CDR3 is built from 15 residues.